Described below is a single TCR beta chain sequence and its context. The antigen remains undetermined. The source of the sample is a study of early T cells in non-severe SARS-CoV-2 infection. Turning to the study itself: RNA in bulk from unsorted whole blood was sequenced, and chains were unpaired.

Separate cDNA molecules each had unique molecular identifiers attached to them. MiXCR, run by TCRdb on the 5' RACE reads, gives a single entry per CDR3 protein. This table has around 93,000 distinct CDR3 sequences, approximately 12% appearing once. General study points: Private and CD4 specificities were missed by VDJdb matching, which favored anti-spike CD8 responses.

The CDR3 runs 13 residues. CDR1 MNHEY and CDR2 SVGAGI come from the germline V gene. V lost 3 bases and J lost 7; bases outside the gene matches: 2. The chain couples TRBV6-5 to TRBJ1-4; TRBD1 matches 7 bases. This sequence originates from an adult who was a healthcare worker with PCR-confirmed SARS-CoV-2 infection or an uninfected control (not recorded which). The sequencing used whole blood, collected at baseline. CDR3 in amino acids: CASSYSGGEKLFF. As DNA, the CDR3 is TGTGCCAGCAGTTATTCAGGGGGTGAAAAACTGTTTTTT.